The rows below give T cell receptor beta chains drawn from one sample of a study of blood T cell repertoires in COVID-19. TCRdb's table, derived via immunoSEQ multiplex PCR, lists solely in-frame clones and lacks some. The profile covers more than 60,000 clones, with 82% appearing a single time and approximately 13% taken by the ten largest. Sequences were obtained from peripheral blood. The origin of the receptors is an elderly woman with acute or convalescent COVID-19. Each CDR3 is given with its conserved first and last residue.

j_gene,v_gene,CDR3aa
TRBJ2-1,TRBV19,CASRVRGGLAGGEQFF
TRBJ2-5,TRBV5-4,CASSLAGGTETQYF
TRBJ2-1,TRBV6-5,CATSWERNEQFF
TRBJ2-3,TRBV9,CASSVGAGRGDTQYF
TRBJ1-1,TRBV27,CASSLWTGQTEAFF
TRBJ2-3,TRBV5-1,CASSLDNTGATDTQYF
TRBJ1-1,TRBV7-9,CASSYTGAGNTEAFF
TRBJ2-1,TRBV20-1,CSAGTGAQPFF
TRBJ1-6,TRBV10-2,CASPHRGDRHNSPLHF
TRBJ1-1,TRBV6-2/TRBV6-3,CASSYSTPREAFF
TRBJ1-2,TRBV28,CASSSGQGAPYGYGYTF
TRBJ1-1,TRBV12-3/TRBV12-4,CASRAQGATEAFF